The clone carrying this TCR beta chain appeared many times. What it binds is unknown. CDR3 length: 15 amino acids. Germline V gene data show CDR1 as LNHDA and CDR2 as SQIVND (reference sequence). Trimming shortened V by 3 bases and J by 6 bases, and 15 bases separated the two germline ends. This specimen comes from a study of CD8 T cells in ankylosing spondylitis. Study outcomes and limitations: According to the report, clones linked to the disease were significantly enriched in matched synovial fluid samples taken from ankylosing spondylitis patients. A TCR beta motif of under ten highly homologous variants seemed to mark ankylosing spondylitis blood.

TCRdb re-derived calls from the 5' RACE reads in MiXCR, one entry per CDR3 protein. The sample has 250,000 or so distinct CDR3 sequences, approximately 10% seen once. This TCR was sampled from a male donor with ankylosing spondylitis or in good health (not recorded which). The sample taken for sequencing was blood, either unsorted or a sorted T cell fraction (not recorded which). The rearrangement joins TRBV19 to TRBJ1-5; D call uncertain. The DNA of the CDR3 is TGTGCCAGTAGTATCGTGGTGGCAGTACCTCAGCCCCAGCATTTT. This sequence encodes CASSIVVAVPQPQHF.